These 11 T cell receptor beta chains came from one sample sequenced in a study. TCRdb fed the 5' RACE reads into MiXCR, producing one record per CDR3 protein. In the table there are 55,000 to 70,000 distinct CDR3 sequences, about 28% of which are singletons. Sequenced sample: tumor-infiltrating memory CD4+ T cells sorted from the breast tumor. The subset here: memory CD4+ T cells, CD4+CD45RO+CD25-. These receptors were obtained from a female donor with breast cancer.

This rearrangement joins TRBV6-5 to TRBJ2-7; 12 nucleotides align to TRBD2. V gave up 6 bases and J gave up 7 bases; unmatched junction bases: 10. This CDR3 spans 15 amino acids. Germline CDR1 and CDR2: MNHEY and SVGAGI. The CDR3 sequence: CASRRPGLAGVEQYF. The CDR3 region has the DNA TGTGCCAGCAGGCGTCCGGGACTAGCGGGTGTTGAGCAGTACTTC.

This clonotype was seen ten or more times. CDR3 DNA: TGTGCCAGCAGTTATGGCGAAACGCAGTATTTT. This translates into CASSYGETQYF. This chain connects TRBV2 to TRBJ2-3; D is uncertain. The V gene lost 5 bases and the J gene lost 9 bases, with 9 bases spanning the gap. The length of the CDR3 is 11 residues. Germline loops: CDR1 SNHLY, CDR2 FYNNEI.

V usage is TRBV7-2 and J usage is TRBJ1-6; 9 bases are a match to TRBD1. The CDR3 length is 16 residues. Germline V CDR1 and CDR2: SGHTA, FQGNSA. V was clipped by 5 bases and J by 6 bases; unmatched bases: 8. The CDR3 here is CASSLTGGAGNSPLHF. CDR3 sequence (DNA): TGTGCCAGCAGCCTTACAGGGGGCGCGGGTAATTCACCCCTCCACTTT.

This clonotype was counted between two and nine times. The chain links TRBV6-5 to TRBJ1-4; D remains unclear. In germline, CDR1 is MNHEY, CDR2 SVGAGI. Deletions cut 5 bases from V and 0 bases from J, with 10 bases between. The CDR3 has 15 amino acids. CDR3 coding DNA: TGTGCCAGCAGTGCCGTTTCGGCAACTAATGAAAAACTGTTTTTT. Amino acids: CASSAVSATNEKLFF.

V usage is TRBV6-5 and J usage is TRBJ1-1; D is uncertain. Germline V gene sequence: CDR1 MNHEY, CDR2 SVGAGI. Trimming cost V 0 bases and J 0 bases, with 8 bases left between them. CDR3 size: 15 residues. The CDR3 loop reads CASSYSGSMNTEAFF. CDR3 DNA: TGTGCCAGCAGTTACTCGGGGAGCATGAACACTGAAGCTTTCTTT.

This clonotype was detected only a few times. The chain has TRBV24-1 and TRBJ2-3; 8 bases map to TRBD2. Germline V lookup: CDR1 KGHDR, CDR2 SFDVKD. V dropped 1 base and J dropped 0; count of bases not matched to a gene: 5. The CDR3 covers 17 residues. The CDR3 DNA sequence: TGTGCCACCAGTGATTTCAGAGCGGGAGTTAGCACAGATACGCAGTATTTT. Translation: CATSDFRAGVSTDTQYF.

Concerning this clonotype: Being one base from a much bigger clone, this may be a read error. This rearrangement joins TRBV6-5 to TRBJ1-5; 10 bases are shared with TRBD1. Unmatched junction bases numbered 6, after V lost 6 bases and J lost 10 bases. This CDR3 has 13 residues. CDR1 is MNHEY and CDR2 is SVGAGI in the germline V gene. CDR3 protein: CASSGDRGHPQHF. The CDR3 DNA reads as TGTGCCAGCAGCGGGGACAGGGGTCACCCCCAGCATTTT.

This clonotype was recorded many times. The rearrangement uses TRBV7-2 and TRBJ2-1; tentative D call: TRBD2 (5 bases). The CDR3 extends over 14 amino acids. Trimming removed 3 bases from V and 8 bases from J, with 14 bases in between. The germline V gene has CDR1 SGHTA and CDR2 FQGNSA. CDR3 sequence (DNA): TGTGCCAGCAGCTTCGTCCTAGCCCCCGATGAGCAGTTCTTC. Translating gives CASSFVLAPDEQFF. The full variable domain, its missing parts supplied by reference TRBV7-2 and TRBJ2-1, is GAGVSQSPSNKVTEKGKDVELRCDPISGHTALYWYRQSLGQGLEFLIYFQGNSAPDKSGLPSDRFSAERTGGSVSTLTIQRTQQEDSAVYLCASSFVLAPDEQFFGPGTRLTVL.

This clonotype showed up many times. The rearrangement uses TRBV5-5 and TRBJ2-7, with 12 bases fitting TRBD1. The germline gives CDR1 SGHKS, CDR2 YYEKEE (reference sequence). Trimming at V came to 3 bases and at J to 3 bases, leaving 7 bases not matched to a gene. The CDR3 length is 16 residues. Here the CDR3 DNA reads TGTGCCAGCAGCTCTGCGGGGACAGGGGGCGTCTACGAGCAGTACTTC. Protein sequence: CASSSAGTGGVYEQYF.

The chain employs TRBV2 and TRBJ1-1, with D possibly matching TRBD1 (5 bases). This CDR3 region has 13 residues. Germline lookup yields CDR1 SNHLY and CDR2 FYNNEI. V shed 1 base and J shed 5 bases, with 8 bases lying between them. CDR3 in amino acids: CASSEVEGTEAFF. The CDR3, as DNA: TGTGCCAGCAGTGAAGTTGAGGGGACTGAAGCTTTCTTT.

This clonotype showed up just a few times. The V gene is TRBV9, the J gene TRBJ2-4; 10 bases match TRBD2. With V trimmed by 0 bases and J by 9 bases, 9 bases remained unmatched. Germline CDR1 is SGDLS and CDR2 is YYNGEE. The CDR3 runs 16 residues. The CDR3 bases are TGTGCCAGCAGCGTAGAAGGAGCGGGAGGGAGCGCCATTCAGTACTTC. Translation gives CASSVEGAGGSAIQYF.